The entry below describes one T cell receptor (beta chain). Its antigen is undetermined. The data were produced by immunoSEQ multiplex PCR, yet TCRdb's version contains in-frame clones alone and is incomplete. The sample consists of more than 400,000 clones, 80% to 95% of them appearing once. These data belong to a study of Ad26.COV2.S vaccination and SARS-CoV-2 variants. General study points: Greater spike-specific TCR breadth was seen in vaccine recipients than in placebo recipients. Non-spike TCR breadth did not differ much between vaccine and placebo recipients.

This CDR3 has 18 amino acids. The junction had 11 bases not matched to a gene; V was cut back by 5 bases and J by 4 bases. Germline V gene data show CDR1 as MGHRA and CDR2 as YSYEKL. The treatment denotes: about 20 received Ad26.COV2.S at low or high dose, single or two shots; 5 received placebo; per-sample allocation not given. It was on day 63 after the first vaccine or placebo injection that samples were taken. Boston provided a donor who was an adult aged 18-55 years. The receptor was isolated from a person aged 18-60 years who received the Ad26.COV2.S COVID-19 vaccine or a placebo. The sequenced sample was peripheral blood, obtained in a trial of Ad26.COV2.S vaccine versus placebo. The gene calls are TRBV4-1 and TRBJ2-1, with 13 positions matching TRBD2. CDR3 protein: CASSSPGTSGKPYNEQFF. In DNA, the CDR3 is TGCGCCAGCAGCTCCCCCGGGACTAGCGGGAAACCATACAATGAGCAGTTCTTC.